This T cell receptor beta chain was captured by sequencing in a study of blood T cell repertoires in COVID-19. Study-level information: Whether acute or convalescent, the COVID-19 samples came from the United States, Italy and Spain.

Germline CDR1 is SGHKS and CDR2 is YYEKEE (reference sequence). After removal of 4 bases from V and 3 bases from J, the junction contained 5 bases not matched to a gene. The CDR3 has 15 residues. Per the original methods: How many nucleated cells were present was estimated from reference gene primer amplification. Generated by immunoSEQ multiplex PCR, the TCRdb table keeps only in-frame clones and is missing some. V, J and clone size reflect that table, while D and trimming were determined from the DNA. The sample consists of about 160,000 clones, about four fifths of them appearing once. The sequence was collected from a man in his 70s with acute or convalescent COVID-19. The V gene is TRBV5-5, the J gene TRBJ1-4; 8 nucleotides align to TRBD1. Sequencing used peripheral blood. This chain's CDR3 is CASSPPGQANEKLFF. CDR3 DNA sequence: TGTGCCAGCAGCCCCCCGGGACAGGCTAATGAAAAACTGTTTTTT.